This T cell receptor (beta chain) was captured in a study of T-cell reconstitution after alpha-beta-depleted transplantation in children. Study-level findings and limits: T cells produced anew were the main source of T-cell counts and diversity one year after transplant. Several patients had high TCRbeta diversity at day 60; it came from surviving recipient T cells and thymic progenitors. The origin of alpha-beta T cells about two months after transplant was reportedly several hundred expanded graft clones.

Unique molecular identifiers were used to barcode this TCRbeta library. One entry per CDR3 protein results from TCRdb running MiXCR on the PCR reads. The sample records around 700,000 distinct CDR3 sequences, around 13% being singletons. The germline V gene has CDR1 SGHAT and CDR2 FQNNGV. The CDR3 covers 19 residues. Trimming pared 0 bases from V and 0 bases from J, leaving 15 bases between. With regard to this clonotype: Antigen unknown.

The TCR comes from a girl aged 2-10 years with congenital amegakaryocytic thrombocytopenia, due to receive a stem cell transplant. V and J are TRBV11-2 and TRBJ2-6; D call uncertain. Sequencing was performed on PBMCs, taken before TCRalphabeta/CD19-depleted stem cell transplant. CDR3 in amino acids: CASSLDLALVGSGANVLTF. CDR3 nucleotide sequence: TGTGCCAGCAGCTTAGATCTGGCCCTTGTGGGCTCTGGGGCCAACGTCCTGACTTTC.